This T cell receptor beta chain was identified during a study of blood T cell repertoires in COVID-19. On the study more broadly: Collection of acute and convalescent COVID-19 samples took place in the United States, Italy and Spain. PBMCs, B-cell-depleted T cells, or T cells were the source of the cDNA or gDNA that made up the material.

Germline CDR1 reads MDHEN; CDR2 reads SYDVKM. With V trimmed by 5 bases and J by 6 bases, 6 bases remained unmatched. The CDR3 runs 14 residues. The table came from immunoSEQ multiplex PCR; TCRdb's copy has only in-frame clones and leaves some out. Of under 200,000 clones listed, almost 90% are singletons. This clonotype originated in a man younger than 30 with active or convalescent COVID-19. The sample comprised peripheral blood. The chain uses TRBV28 and TRBJ1-4; TRBD1 matches at 7 bases. The chain's CDR3 is CASSRQGIDEKLFF. For the CDR3, the DNA is TGTGCCAGCAGTCGACAGGGTATTGATGAAAAACTGTTTTTT. Based on the CDR3 plus reference TRBV28 and TRBJ1-4, the full variable domain is DVKVTQSSRYLVKRTGEKVFLECVQDMDHENMFWYRQDPGLGLRLIYFSYDVKMKEKGDIPEGYSVSREKKERFSLILESASTNQTSMYLCASSRQGIDEKLFFGSGTQLSVL.